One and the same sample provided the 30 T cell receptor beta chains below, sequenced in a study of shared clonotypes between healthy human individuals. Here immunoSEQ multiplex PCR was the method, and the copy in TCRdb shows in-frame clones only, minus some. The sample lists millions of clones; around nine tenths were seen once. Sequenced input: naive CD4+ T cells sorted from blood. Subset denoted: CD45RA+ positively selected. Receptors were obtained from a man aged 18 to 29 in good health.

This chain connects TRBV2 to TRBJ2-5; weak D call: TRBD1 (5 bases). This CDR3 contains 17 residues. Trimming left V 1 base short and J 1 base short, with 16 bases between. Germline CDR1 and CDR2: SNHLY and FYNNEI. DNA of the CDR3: TGTGCCAGCAGTGAAGTGACAGCGTTAAACCTCCAAGAGACCCAGTACTTC. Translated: CASSEVTALNLQETQYF. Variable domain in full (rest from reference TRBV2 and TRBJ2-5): EPEVTQTPSHQVTQMGQEVILRCVPISNHLYFYWYRQILGQKVEFLVSFYNNEISEKSEIFDDQFSVERPDGSNFTLKIRSTKLEDSAMYFCASSEVTALNLQETQYFGPGTRLLVL.

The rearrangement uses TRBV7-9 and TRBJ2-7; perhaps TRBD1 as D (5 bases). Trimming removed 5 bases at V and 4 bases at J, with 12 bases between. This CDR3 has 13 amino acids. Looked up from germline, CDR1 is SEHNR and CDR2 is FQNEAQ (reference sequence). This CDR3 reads CASSRQIGYEQYF. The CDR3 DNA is TGTGCCAGCAGCCGACAGATTGGGTACGAGCAGTACTTC.

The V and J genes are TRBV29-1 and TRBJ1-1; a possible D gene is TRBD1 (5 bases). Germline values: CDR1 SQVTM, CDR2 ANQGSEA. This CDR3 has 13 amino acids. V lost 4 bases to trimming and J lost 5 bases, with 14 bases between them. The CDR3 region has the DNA TGCAGCGTTGGGAGGGGCCCTGGGACTGAAGCTTTCTTT. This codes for CSVGRGPGTEAFF.

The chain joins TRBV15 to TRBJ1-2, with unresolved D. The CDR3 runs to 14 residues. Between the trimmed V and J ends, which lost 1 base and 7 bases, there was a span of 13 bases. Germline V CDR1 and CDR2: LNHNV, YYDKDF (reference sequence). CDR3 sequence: CATSRAGSSGGYTF. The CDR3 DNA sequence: TGTGCCACCAGCAGAGCGGGATCTTCTGGTGGCTACACCTTC. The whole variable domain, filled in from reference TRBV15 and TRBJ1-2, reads DAMVIQNPRYQVTQFGKPVTLSCSQTLNHNVMYWYQQKSSQAPKLLFHYYDKDFNNEADTPDNFQSRRPNTSFCFLDIRSPGLGDTAMYLCATSRAGSSGGYTFGSGTRLTVV.

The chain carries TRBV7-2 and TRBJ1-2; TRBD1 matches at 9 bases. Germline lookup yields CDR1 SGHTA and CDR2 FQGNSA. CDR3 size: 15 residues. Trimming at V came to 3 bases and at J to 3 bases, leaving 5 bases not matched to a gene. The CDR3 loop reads CASSLGQGWDYGYTF. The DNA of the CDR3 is TGTGCCAGCAGCTTGGGACAGGGATGGGACTATGGCTACACCTTC.

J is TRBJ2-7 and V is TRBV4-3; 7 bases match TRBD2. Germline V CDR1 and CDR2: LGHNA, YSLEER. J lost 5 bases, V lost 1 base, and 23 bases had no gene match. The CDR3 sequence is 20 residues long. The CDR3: CASSQAREGGLIWGLNEQYF. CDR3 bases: TGCGCCAGCAGCCAAGCCCGAGAGGGAGGGCTCATTTGGGGTCTCAACGAGCAGTACTTC.

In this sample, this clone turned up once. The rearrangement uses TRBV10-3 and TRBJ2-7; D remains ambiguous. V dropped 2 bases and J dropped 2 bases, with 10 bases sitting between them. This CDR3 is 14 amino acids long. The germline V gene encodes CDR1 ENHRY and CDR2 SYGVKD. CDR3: CAISEKGGTYEQYF. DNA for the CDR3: TGTGCCATCAGTGAGAAGGGTGGGACCTACGAGCAGTACTTC.

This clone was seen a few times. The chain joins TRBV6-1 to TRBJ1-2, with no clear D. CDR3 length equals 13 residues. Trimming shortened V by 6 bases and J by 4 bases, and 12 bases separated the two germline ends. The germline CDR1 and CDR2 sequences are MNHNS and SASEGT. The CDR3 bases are TGTGCCAGCAGGACCGGCCCCAGCTATGGCTACACCTTC. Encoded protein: CASRTGPSYGYTF.

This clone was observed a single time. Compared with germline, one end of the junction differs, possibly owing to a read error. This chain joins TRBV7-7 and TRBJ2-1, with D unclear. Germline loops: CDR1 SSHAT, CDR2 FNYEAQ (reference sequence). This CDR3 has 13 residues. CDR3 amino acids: CASSPEADGKQFF. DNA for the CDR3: TGTGCTAGCAGCCCAGAGGCGGACGGAAAGCAGTTCTTC.

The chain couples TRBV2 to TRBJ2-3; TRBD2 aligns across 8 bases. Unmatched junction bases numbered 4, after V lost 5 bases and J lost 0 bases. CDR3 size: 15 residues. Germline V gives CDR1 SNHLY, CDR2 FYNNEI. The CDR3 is CASSRTSQSTDTQYF. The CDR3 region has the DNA TGTGCCAGCAGTCGGACTAGCCAGAGCACAGATACGCAGTATTTT.

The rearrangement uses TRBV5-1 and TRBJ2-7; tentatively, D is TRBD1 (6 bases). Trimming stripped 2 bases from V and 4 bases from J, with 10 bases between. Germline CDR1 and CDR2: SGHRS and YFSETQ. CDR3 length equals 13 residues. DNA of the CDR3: TGCGCCAGCAGCTTCGGACAGCTTTACGAGCAGTACTTC. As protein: CASSFGQLYEQYF.

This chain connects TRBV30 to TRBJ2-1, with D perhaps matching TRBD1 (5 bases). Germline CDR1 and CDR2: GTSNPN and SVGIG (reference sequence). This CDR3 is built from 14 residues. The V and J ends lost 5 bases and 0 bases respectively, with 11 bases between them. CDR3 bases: TGTGCCTGGGCACAGGCCAGCTCCTACAATGAGCAGTTCTTC. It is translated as CAWAQASSYNEQFF.

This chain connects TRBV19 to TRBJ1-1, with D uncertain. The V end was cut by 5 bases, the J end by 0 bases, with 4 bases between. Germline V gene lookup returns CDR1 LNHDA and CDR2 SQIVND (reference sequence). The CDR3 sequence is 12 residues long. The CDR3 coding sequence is TGTGCCAGTAGTTGGGTGAACACTGAAGCTTTCTTT. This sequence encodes CASSWVNTEAFF.

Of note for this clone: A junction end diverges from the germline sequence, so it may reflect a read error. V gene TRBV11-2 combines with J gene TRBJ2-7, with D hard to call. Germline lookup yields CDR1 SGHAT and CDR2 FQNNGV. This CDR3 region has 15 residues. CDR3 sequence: CASSLDRQRDYEQYF. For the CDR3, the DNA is TGTGCCAGCAGCCTAGACCGGCAAAGGGACTACGAGCAGTACTTC.

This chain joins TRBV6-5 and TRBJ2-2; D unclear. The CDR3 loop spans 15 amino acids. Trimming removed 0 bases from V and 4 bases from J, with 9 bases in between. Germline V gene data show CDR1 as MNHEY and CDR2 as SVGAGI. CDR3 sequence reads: CASSYSRAPTGELFF. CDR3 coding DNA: TGTGCCAGCAGTTACTCGAGAGCTCCCACCGGGGAGCTGTTTTTT.

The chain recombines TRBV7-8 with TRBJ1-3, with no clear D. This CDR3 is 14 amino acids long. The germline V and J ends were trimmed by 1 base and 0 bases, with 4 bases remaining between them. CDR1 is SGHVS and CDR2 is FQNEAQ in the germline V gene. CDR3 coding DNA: TGTGCCAGCAGCTTAGTGCACTCTGGAAACACCATATATTTT. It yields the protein CASSLVHSGNTIYF.

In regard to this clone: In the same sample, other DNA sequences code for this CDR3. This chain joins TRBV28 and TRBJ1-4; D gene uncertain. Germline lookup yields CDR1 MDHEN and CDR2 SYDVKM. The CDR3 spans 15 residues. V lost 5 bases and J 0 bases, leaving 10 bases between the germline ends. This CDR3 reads CASSLSGATNEKLFF. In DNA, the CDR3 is TGTGCCAGCAGTCTCAGTGGTGCAACTAATGAAAAACTGTTTTTT. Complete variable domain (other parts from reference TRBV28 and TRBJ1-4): DVKVTQSSRYLVKRTGEKVFLECVQDMDHENMFWYRQDPGLGLRLIYFSYDVKMKEKGDIPEGYSVSREKKERFSLILESASTNQTSMYLCASSLSGATNEKLFFGSGTQLSVL.

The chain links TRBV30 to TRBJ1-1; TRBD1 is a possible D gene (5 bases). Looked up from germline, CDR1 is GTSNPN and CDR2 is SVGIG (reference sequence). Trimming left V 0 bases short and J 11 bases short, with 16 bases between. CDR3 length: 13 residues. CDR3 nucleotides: TGTGCCTGGAGTGTACTTGGTTTCGGGGGGGCTTTCTTT. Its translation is CAWSVLGFGGAFF.

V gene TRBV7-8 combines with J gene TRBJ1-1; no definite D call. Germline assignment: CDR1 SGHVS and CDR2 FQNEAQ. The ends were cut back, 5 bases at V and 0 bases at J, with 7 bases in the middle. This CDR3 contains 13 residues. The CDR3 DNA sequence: TGTGCCAGCAGCCGTTTAGTGAACACTGAAGCTTTCTTT. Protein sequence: CASSRLVNTEAFF.

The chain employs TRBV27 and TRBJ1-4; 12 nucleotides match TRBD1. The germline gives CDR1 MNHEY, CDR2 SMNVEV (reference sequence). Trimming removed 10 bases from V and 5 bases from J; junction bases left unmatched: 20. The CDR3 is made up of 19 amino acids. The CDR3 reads CATVKIVAGTGGLNEKLFF. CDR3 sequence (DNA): TGTGCCACCGTCAAAATTGTAGCCGGGACAGGGGGCCTGAATGAAAAACTGTTTTTT.

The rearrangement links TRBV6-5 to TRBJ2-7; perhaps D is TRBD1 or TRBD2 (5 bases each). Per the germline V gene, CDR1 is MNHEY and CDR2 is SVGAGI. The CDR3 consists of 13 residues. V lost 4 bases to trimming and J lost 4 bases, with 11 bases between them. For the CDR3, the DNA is TGTGCCAGCAGTTCCGGGACGCCTTACGAGCAGTACTTC. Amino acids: CASSSGTPYEQYF.

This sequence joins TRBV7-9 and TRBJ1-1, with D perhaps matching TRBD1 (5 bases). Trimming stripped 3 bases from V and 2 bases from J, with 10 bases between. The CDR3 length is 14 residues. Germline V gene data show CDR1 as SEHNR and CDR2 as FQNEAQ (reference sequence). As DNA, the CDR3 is TGTGCCAGCAGCTTCGGGGGGATAAACACTGAAGCTTTCTTT. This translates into CASSFGGINTEAFF.

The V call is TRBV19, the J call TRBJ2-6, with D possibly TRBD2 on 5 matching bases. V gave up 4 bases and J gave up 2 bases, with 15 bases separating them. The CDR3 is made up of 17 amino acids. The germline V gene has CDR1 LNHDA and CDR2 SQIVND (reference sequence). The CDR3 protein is CASSKVTAGAGANVLTF. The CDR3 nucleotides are TGTGCCAGTAGTAAGGTCACCGCGGGCGCTGGGGCCAACGTCCTGACTTTC.

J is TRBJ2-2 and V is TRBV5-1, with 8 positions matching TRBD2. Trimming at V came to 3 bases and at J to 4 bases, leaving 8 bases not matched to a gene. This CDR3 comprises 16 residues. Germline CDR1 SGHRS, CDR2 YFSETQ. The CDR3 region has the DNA TGCGCCAGCAGCTCTACTGGCGGGGGGCTCACCGGGGAGCTGTTTTTT. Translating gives CASSSTGGGLTGELFF.

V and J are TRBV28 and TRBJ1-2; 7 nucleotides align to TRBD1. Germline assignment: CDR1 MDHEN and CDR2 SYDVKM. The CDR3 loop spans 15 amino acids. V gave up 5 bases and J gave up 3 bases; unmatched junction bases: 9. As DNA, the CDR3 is TGTGCCAGCAGTGGCAGGGGGATCCTTGACTATGGCTACACCTTC. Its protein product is CASSGRGILDYGYTF.

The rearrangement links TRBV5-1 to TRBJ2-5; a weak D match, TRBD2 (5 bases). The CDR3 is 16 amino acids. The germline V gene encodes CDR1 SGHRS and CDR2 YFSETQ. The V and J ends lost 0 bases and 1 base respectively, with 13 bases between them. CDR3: CASSLELRGSQETQYF. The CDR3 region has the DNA TGCGCCAGCAGCTTGGAACTTCGCGGGTCCCAAGAGACCCAGTACTTC.

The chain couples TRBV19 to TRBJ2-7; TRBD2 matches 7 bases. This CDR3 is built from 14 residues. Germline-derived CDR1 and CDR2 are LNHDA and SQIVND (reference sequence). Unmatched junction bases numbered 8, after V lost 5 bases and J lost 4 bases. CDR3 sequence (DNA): TGTGCCAGTAGTCCCCAGCCGGGGGGATACGAGCAGTACTTC. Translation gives CASSPQPGGYEQYF.

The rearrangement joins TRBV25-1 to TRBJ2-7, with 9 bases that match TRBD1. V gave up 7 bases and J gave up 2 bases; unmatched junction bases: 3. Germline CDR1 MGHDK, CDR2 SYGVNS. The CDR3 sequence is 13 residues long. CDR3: CASKRQGAYEQYF. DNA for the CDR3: TGTGCCAGCAAACGACAGGGGGCCTACGAGCAGTACTTC.

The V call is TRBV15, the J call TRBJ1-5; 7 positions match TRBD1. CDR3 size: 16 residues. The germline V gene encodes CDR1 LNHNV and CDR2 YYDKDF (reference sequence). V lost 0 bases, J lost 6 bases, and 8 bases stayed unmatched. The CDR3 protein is CATSRERQGRSQPQHF. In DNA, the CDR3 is TGTGCCACCAGCAGAGAGCGACAGGGAAGGAGTCAGCCCCAGCATTTT.

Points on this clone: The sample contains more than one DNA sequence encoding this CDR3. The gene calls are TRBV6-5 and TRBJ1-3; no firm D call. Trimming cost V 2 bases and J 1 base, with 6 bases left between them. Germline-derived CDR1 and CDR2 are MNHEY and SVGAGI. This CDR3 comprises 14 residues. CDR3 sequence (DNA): TGTGCCAGCAGTTACAGAGTTTCTGGAAACACCATATATTTT. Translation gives CASSYRVSGNTIYF.